This passage covers 5 T cell receptor beta chains from one sample sequenced in a study of blood T cell repertoires in COVID-19. TCRdb's copy holds only in-frame clones and misses some; the assay was immunoSEQ multiplex PCR. The sample shows 150,000 to 250,000 clones, roughly 83% of them seen only once. The sequenced sample consisted of peripheral blood. The receptors shown here come from a woman in her 40s with COVID-19, enrolled during active disease.

In its sample, this clone was seen once. The J gene is TRBJ2-3, the V gene TRBV18; D is possibly TRBD2 (6 bases). V lost 0 bases and J lost 1, with 17 bases in between. From germline, CDR1 is KGHSH and CDR2 LQKENI. The CDR3 is 18 residues long. The chain's CDR3 is CASSPPTGGKGGTDTQYF. DNA for the CDR3: TGTGCCAGCTCACCACCGACTGGGGGGAAAGGAGGCACAGATACGCAGTATTTT.

The chain combines TRBV7-2 with TRBJ2-5, with a weak D call TRBD2 (6 bases). Trimming shortened V by 5 bases and J by 5 bases, and 18 bases separated the two germline ends. Germline V gene lookup returns CDR1 SGHTA and CDR2 FQGNSA. The CDR3 sequence is 15 residues long. CDR3 in DNA: TGTGCCAGCAGCCCTCGACTAGGGTCCAAGGAGACCCAGTACTTC. Translation gives CASSPRLGSKETQYF.

This clone was picked up one time. This CDR3 reads CASSPLTGAENTEAFF. The CDR3 nucleotides are TGTGCCAGCAGCCCCTTGACAGGGGCGGAGAACACTGAAGCTTTCTTT. The genes are TRBV3-1 (or the pseudogene TRBV3-2) and TRBJ1-1, with 8 bases identical to TRBD1. The CDR3 consists of 16 residues. The germline V gene encodes CDR1 LGHDT and CDR2 YNNKEL (reference sequence). J was trimmed by 1 base and V by 4 bases; bases with no gene match: 8.

This chain links TRBV11-1 with TRBJ2-1, with unresolved D. V lost 7 bases and J 1 base, leaving 11 bases between the germline ends. Germline CDR1 is SGHAT and CDR2 is FQDESV (reference sequence). The CDR3 sequence is 14 residues long. The CDR3 nucleotides are TGTGCCAGCAATACCCTAACTTCCTACAATGAGCAGTTCTTC. Translated, it gives CASNTLTSYNEQFF.

The chain uses TRBV5-4 and TRBJ1-2; possible D gene TRBD1, 5 bases. CDR3 length: 14 amino acids. Trimming cost V 0 bases and J 7 bases, with 13 bases left between them. Looked up from germline, CDR1 is SGHNT and CDR2 is YYREEE (reference sequence). CDR3 protein: CASSLVLGEGGYTF. The CDR3 DNA reads as TGTGCCAGCAGCTTGGTTCTAGGGGAGGGTGGCTACACCTTC.